This T cell receptor beta chain emerged from a study of blood T cell repertoires in COVID-19. Clones were sequenced by immunoSEQ multiplex PCR, and TCRdb holds only the in-frame ones, with some missing. This sample carries about 87,000 clones, about 84% of them seen once, and the ten largest clones take 20% to 30%. The CDR3 has 16 amino acids. Per germline, CDR1 SSHAT and CDR2 FNYEAQ (reference sequence). J was trimmed by 3 bases and V by 4 bases; bases with no gene match: 3. The V call is TRBV7-7, the J call TRBJ2-5, with 15 bases that match TRBD2. The TCR originated in a human donor in a cohort sampled during active COVID-19. What was sequenced was peripheral blood. CDR3 DNA sequence: TGTGCCAGCAGCTCTGGACTAGCGGGGGGGAAAGAGACCCAGTACTTC. Amino acids: CASSSGLAGGKETQYF.